The entry below gives a single T cell receptor (beta chain) sequence along with its context. Produced via immunoSEQ multiplex PCR; TCRdb's table is partial and in-frame only. The sample includes some 35,000 clones, 93% of them seen just once. The entry originates in a study of control samples from healthy donors and cancer patients. This CDR3 has 13 residues. V gave up 4 bases and J gave up 13 bases; unmatched junction bases: 10. Germline CDR1 MNHEY, CDR2 SVGEGT. The TCR originated in a man aged 40-49 years with colorectal cancer. The gene calls are TRBV6-2 or TRBV6-3 and TRBJ1-5; TRBD1 aligns across 7 bases. Input material: PBMCs. CDR3 protein: CASSLNDPGQQHF. The CDR3 DNA reads TGTGCCAGCAGTTTAAATGACCCGGGACAGCAGCATTTT.